One and the same sample provided the 10 T cell receptor beta chains below, sequenced in a study of blood T cell repertoires in COVID-19. Method: immunoSEQ multiplex PCR; TCRdb's copy keeps in-frame clones and lacks some. The sample contains 150,000 to 200,000 clones, around 87% of which appear only once. The sequenced material came from peripheral blood. These TCRs come from a man aged 40-55 years with active or convalescent COVID-19.

The V and J genes are TRBV5-4 and TRBJ1-4, with 8 positions matching TRBD1. The germline CDR1 and CDR2 sequences are SGHNT and YYREEE (reference sequence). V lost 4 bases and J lost 5; bases outside the gene matches: 7. This CDR3 is built from 15 residues. CDR3 sequence: CASSRTGSQNEKLFF. CDR3 bases: TGTGCCAGCAGCAGGACAGGGTCTCAGAATGAAAAACTGTTTTTT.

The chain recombines TRBV9 with TRBJ1-2, with TRBD1 matching over 12 bases. Per the germline V gene, CDR1 is SGDLS and CDR2 is YYNGEE. With V trimmed by 3 bases and J by 7 bases, 7 bases remained unmatched. The CDR3 spans 15 residues. CDR3 amino acids: CASSAGGQGAGGYTF. Here the CDR3 DNA reads TGTGCCAGCAGCGCGGGGGGACAGGGGGCCGGTGGCTACACCTTC.

This clone was observed a single time. This chain connects TRBV15 to TRBJ2-7; 10 bases match TRBD1. The germline gives CDR1 LNHNV, CDR2 YYDKDF (reference sequence). V gave up 5 bases and J gave up 5 bases; unmatched junction bases: 6. This CDR3 contains 14 residues. As DNA, the CDR3 is TGTGCCACCAGCTCCGGGACAGGGGTTGACGAGCAGTACTTC. Amino acids: CATSSGTGVDEQYF.

The chain carries TRBV5-1 and TRBJ1-5, with a weak D call TRBD1 (5 bases). V lost 3 bases, J lost 4 bases, and 11 bases lay in between. CDR1 is SGHRS, CDR2 YFSETQ, per germline. The CDR3 extends over 14 amino acids. The CDR3 bases are TGCGCCAGCAGCTCGGGGGAGGGGAATCAGCCCCAGCATTTT. As protein: CASSSGEGNQPQHF.

The V call is TRBV2, the J call TRBJ2-3; tentative D call: TRBD1 (6 bases). The CDR3 length is 13 residues. The V end was cut by 6 bases, the J end by 14 bases, with 21 bases between. Germline V gene lookup returns CDR1 SNHLY and CDR2 FYNNEI. The CDR3 DNA sequence: TGTGCCAGCAGGGCCCTCTTGGCCCGAGGGGGGTATTTT. Amino acid sequence: CASRALLARGGYF. Complete variable domain (other parts from reference TRBV2 and TRBJ2-3): EPEVTQTPSHQVTQMGQEVILRCVPISNHLYFYWYRQILGQKVEFLVSFYNNEISEKSEIFDDQFSVERPDGSNFTLKIRSTKLEDSAMYFCASRALLARGGYFGPGTRLTVL.

The rearrangement links TRBV28 to TRBJ1-6; D is unresolved. The V gene's germline CDR1 is MDHEN and CDR2 SYDVKM. The CDR3 contains 13 residues. Deletions cut 4 bases from V and 3 bases from J, with 4 bases between. In nucleotides, the CDR3 is TGTGCCAGCAGTTCAAACTATAATTCACCCCTCCACTTT. Translation: CASSSNYNSPLHF.

A single count supports this clone. The V gene is TRBV7-9, the J gene TRBJ1-2, with D maybe TRBD1 (6 bases). Trimming removed 6 bases from V and 3 bases from J, with 8 bases in between. This CDR3 is 12 amino acids long. CDR1 SEHNR and CDR2 FQNEAQ come from the germline V gene (reference sequence). CDR3 sequence reads: CASRGADYGYTF. CDR3 coding DNA: TGTGCCAGCAGGGGGGCCGACTATGGCTACACCTTC.

V and J are TRBV5-1 and TRBJ1-4, with 7 positions matching TRBD1. The CDR3 runs 15 residues. Germline CDR1 is SGHRS and CDR2 is YFSETQ. Unmatched junction bases numbered 11, after V lost 4 bases and J lost 8 bases. CDR3 bases: TGCGCCAGCAGCCTAGACAGGGCTCGGTACGAAAAACTGTTTTTT. Its protein is CASSLDRARYEKLFF.

The chain joins TRBV19 to TRBJ1-6; D gene ambiguous. The germline gives CDR1 LNHDA, CDR2 SQIVND (reference sequence). The CDR3 sequence is 14 residues long. The V and J ends lost 0 bases and 15 bases respectively, with 15 bases between them. The DNA for the CDR3 is TGTGCCAGTAGTATAGATCGGAGTCAATATAACCTCCACTTT. It is translated as CASSIDRSQYNLHF.

J is TRBJ2-7 and V is TRBV21-1; the table calls TRBD2, which could not be checked here. TRBV21-1 is described as a pseudogene. The CDR3 is 11 amino acids. CDR3 protein: CASSLSYEQYF. The CDR3 DNA reads TGTGCCAGCAGCCTATCCTACGAGCAGTACTTC.